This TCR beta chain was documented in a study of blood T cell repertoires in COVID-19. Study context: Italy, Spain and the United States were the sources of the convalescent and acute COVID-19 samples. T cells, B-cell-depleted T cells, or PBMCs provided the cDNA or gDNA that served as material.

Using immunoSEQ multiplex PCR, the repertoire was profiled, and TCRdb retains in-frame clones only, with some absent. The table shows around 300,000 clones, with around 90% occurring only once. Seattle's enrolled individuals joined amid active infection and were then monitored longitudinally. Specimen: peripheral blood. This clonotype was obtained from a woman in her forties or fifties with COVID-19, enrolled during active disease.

CDR3 nucleotides: TGTGCCAGCAGTTACTATCGACGGGAATCTAAGAGGTGGCCAGATACGCAGTATTTT. It translates to CASSYYRRESKRWPDTQYF. This chain uses TRBV6-2 or TRBV6-3 with TRBJ2-3; a possible D gene is TRBD2 (5 bases). Germline V gene data show CDR1 as MNHEY and CDR2 as SVGEGT. This CDR3 contains 19 residues. Trimming removed 1 base at V and 4 bases at J, with 24 bases between.